The sequence of this TCR beta chain was determined in a study of T cell responses to AZD1222 COVID-19 vaccine. Looked up from germline, CDR1 is LGHDT and CDR2 is YNNKEL (reference sequence). Trimming took 3 bases from V and 8 from J, leaving 11 bases between them. The CDR3 sequence is 14 residues long. Sequencing used immunoSEQ multiplex PCR; TCRdb keeps in-frame clones, though not all of them. The sample yields about 140,000 clones, 80% to 95% seen once. The material was peripheral blood, obtained 28 days after the second AZD1222 dose. This chain uses TRBV3-1 (or the pseudogene TRBV3-2) with TRBJ1-6; possible D gene TRBD1, 6 bases. This receptor was taken from an adult who received the AZD1222 COVID-19 vaccine. The CDR3 region is CASSQGRGYSPLHF. The CDR3 DNA reads TGTGCCAGCAGCCAGGGCAGGGGTTATTCACCCCTCCACTTT.